The T cell receptor beta chain described here comes from a study of blood T cell repertoires in COVID-19. Study background: The study drew acute and convalescent COVID-19 samples from the United States, Italy and Spain.

Germline-derived CDR1 and CDR2 are LGHDT and YNNKEL (reference sequence). CDR3 length: 14 amino acids. Trimming shortened V by 1 base and J by 2 bases, and 8 bases separated the two germline ends. The protocol was immunoSEQ multiplex PCR, while the TCRdb copy is restricted to in-frame clones and leaves out a portion. The sample lists 250,000 to 300,000 clones, about 86% seen once, with roughly 2.9% in the top ten. The sequence was obtained from a woman aged 55-75 years with active or convalescent COVID-19. The specimen sequenced was peripheral blood. The V call is TRBV3-1 (or the pseudogene TRBV3-2), the J call TRBJ1-2, with D hard to call. CDR3 nucleotides: TGTGCCAGCAGCCAAGTTAACAGAAACTATGGCTACACCTTC. This codes for CASSQVNRNYGYTF.